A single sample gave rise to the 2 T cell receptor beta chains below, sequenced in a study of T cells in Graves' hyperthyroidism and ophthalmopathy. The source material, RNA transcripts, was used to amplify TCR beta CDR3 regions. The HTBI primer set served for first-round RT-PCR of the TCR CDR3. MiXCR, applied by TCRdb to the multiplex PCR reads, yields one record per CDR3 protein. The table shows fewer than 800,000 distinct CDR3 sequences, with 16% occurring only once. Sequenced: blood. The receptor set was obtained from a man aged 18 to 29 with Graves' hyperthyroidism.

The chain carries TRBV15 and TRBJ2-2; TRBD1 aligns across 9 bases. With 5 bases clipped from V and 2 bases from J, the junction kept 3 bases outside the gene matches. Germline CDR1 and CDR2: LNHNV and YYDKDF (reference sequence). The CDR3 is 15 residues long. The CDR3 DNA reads TGTGCCACCAGCTTGGACAGGGGAAACACCGGGGAGCTGTTTTTT. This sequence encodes CATSLDRGNTGELFF.

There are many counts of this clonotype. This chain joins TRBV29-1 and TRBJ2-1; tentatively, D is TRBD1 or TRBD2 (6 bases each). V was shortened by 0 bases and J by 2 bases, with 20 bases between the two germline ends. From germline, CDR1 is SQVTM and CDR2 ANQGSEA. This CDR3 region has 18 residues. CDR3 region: CSVEDPQGLGGTYNEQFF. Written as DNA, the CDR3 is TGCAGCGTTGAAGATCCCCAGGGGTTGGGGGGTACCTACAATGAGCAGTTCTTC.